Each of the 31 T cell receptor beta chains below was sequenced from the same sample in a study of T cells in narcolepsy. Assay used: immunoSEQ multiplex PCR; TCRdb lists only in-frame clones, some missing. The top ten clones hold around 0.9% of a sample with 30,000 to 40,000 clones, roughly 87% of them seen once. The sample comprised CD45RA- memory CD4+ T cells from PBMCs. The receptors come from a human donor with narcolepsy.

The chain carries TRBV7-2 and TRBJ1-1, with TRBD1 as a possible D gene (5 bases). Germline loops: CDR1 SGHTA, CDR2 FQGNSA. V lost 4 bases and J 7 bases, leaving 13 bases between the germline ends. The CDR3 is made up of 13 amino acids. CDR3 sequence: CASSSYSGGEAFF. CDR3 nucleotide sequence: TGTGCCAGCAGCTCATACTCTGGGGGTGAAGCTTTCTTT. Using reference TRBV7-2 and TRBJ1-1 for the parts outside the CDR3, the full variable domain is GAGVSQSPSNKVTEKGKDVELRCDPISGHTALYWYRQSLGQGLEFLIYFQGNSAPDKSGLPSDRFSAERTGGSVSTLTIQRTQQEDSAVYLCASSSYSGGEAFFGQGTRLTVV.

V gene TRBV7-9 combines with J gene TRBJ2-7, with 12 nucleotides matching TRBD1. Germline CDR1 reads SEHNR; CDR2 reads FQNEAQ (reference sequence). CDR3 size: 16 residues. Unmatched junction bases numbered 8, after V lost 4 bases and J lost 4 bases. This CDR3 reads CASSSGTGGFIYEQYF. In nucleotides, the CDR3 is TGTGCCAGCAGCTCCGGGACAGGGGGCTTCATATACGAGCAGTACTTC.

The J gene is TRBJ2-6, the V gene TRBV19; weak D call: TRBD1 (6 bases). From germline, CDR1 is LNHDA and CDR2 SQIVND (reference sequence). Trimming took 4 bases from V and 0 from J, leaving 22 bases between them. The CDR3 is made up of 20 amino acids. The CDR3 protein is CASSTHRGGQRDSGANVLTF. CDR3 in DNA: TGTGCCAGTAGTACCCATCGGGGCGGACAGCGCGACTCTGGGGCCAACGTCCTGACTTTC.

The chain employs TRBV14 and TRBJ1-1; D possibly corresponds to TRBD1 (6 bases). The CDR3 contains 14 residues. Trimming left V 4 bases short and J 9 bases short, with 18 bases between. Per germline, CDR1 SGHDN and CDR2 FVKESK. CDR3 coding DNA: TGTGCCAGCAGCCCGCACCGGGGAACAGGGCAAGCTTTCTTT. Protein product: CASSPHRGTGQAFF.

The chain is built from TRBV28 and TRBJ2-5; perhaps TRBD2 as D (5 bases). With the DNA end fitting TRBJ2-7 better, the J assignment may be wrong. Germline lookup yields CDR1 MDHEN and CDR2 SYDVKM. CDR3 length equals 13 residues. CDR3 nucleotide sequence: TGTGCCAGCAGTTTGGGGAGCCGGTACGAGCAGTACTTC. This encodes CASSLGSRYEQYF.

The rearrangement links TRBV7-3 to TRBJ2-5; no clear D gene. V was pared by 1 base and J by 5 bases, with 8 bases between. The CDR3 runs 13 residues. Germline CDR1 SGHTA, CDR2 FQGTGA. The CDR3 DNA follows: TGTGCCAGCAGCTTAATGGTCGCGGAGACCCAGTACTTC. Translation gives CASSLMVAETQYF.

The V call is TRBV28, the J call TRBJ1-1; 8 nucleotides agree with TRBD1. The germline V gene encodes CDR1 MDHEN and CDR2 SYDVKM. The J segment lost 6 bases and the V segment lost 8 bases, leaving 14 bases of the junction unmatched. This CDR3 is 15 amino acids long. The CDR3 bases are TGTGCCAGCCAACCTACATCCAGGGGGCCCCCTGAAGCTTTCTTT. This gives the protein CASQPTSRGPPEAFF.

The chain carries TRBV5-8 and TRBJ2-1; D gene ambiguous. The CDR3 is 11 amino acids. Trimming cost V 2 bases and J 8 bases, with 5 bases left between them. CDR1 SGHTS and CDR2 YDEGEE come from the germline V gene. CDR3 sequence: CASSFLDEQFF. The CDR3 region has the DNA TGTGCCAGCAGCTTCCTGGATGAGCAGTTCTTC.

The CDR3 DNA follows: TGTGCCAGCAGCACCTTTCCCGGGGAGCTGTTTTTT. This sequence encodes CASSTFPGELFF. The chain uses TRBV7-2 and TRBJ2-2; unclear D gene. Germline lookup yields CDR1 SGHTA and CDR2 FQGNSA. V was cut by 5 bases and J by 6 bases, with 7 bases left in between. The CDR3 is 12 residues long.

Here the CDR3 reads CASGPGVRKSYGYTF. In DNA form, the CDR3 reads TGTGCCAGCGGACCAGGGGTTCGGAAGAGCTATGGCTACACCTTC. This chain connects TRBV11-2 to TRBJ1-2, with TRBD1 as a possible D gene (6 bases). Germline V gives CDR1 SGHAT, CDR2 FQNNGV. The CDR3 is made up of 15 amino acids. Trimming removed 8 bases at V and 4 bases at J, with 20 bases between.

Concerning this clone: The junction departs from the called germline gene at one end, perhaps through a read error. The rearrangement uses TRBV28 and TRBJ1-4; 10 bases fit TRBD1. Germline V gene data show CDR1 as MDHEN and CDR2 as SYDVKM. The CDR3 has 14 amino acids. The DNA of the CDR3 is TGTGCCGGCAGCCAGGACAGGGGGAATGAAAAACTGTTTTTT. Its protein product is CAGSQDRGNEKLFF.

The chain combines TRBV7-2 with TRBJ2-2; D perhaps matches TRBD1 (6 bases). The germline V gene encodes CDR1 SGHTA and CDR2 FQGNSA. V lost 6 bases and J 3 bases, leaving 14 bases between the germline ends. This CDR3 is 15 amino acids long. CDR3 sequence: CASSLQGIDTGELFF. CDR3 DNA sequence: TGTGCCAGCAGTTTACAGGGAATCGACACCGGGGAGCTGTTTTTT.

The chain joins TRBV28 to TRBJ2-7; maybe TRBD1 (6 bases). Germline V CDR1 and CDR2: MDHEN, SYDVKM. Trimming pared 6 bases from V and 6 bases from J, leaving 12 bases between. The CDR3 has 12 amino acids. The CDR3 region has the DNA TGTGCCAGCAGCACCAGGGGCGGCGAGCAGTACTTC. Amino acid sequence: CASSTRGGEQYF.

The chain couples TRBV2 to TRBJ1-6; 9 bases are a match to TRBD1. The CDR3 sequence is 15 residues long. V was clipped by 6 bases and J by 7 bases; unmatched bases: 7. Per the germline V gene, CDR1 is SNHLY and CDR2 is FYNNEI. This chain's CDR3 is CASRSGTGTNSPLHF. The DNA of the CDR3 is TGTGCCAGCAGGTCCGGGACAGGGACGAATTCACCCCTCCACTTT.

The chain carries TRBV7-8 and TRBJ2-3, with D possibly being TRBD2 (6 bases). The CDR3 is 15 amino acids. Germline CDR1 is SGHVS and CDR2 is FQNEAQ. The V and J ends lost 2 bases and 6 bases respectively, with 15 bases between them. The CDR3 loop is CASSLYGSIRDTQYF. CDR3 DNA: TGTGCCAGCAGCTTATACGGGAGTATTCGGGATACGCAGTATTTT.

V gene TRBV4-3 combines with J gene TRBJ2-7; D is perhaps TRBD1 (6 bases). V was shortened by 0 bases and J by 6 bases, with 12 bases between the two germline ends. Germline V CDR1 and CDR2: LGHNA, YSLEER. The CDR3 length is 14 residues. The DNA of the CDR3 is TGCGCCAGCAGCCAAGAGGGGGCGGAGGCCGAGCAGTACTTC. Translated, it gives CASSQEGAEAEQYF.

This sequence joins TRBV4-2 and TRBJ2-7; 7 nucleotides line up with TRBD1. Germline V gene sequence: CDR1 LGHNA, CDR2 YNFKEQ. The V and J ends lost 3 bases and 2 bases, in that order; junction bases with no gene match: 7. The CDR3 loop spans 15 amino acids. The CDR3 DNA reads TGTGCCAGCAGCCAGGCTCCGGGACAGCCCTACGAGCAGTACTTC. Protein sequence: CASSQAPGQPYEQYF.

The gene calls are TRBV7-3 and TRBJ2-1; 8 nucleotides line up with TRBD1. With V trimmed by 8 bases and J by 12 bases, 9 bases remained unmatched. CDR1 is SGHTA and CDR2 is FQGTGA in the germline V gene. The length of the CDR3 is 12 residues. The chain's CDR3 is CASGSGQGGQFF. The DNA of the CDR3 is TGTGCCAGCGGGTCCGGACAGGGAGGGCAGTTCTTC.

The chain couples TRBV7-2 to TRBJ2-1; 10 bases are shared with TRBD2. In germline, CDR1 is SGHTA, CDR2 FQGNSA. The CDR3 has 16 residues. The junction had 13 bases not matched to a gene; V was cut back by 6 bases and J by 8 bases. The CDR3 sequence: CASRPGLAAPWDEQFF. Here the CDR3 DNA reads TGTGCCAGCAGACCCGGACTAGCGGCCCCATGGGATGAGCAGTTCTTC.

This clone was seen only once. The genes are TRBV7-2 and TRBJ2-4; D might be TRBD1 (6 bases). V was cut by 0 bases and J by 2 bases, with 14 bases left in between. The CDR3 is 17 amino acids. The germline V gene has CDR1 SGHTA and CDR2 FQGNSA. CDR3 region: CASSLASGQGPKNIQYF. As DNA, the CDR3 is TGTGCCAGCAGCTTAGCGTCAGGGCAGGGGCCCAAAAACATTCAGTACTTC.

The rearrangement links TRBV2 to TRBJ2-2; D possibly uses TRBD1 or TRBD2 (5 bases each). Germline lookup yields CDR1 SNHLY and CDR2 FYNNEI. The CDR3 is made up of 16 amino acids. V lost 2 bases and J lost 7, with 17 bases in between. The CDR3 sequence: CASSETRGSSGGELFF. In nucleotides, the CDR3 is TGTGCCAGCAGTGAAACGAGGGGCAGTTCGGGCGGGGAGCTGTTTTTT.

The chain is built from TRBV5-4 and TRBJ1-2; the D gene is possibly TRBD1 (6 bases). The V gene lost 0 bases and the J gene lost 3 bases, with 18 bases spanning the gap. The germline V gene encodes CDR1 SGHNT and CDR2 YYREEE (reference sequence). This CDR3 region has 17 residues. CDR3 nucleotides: TGTGCCAGCAGCTTGGTCGACTTTGGGGGGCCGGACTATGGCTACACCTTC. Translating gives CASSLVDFGGPDYGYTF.

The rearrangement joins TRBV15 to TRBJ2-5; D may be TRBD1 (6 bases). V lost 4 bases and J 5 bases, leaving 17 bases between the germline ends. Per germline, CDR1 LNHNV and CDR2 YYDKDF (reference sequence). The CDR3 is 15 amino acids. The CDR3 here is CATSIPDSWGETQYF. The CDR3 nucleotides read TGTGCCACCAGCATACCGGACAGTTGGGGCGAGACCCAGTACTTC.

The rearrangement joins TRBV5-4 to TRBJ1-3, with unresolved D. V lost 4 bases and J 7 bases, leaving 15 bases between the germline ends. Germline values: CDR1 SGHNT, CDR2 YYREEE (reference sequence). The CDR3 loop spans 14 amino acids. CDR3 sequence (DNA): TGTGCCAGCAGCCTCGTAGCGGCCCCGAACACCATATATTTT. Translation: CASSLVAAPNTIYF.

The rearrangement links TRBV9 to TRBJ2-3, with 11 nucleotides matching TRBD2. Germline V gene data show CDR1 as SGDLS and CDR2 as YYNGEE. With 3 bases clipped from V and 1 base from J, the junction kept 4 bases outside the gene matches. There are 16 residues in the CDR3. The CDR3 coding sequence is TGTGCCAGCAGCGATCGGACTAGCGGGCGCACAGATACGCAGTATTTT. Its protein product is CASSDRTSGRTDTQYF.

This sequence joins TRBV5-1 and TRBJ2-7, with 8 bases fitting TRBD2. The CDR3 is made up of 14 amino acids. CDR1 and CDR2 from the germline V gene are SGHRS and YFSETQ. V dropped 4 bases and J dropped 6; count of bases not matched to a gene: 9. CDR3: CASSGGSGSREQYF. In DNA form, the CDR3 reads TGCGCCAGCAGCGGCGGCAGCGGGAGTCGCGAGCAGTACTTC.

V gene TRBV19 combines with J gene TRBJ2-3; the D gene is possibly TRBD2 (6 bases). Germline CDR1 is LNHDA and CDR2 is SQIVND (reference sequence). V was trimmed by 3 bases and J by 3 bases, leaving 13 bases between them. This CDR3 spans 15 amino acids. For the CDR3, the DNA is TGTGCCAGTAGTATGTGGTTTGGGGGGACAGATACGCAGTATTTT. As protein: CASSMWFGGTDTQYF.

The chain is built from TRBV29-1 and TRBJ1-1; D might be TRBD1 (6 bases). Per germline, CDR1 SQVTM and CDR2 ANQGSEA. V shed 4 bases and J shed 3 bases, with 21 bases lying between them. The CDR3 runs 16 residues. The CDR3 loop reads CSVAGGAPGSDTEAFF. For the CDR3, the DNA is TGCAGCGTTGCGGGGGGCGCCCCCGGGAGTGACACTGAAGCTTTCTTT.

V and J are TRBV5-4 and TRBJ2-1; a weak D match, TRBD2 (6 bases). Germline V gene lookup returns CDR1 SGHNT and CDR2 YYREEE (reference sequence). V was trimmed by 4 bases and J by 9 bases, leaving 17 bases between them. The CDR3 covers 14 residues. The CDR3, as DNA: TGTGCCAGCAGCCAGTCACGGAGGGCCGTTGAGCAGTTCTTC. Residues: CASSQSRRAVEQFF.

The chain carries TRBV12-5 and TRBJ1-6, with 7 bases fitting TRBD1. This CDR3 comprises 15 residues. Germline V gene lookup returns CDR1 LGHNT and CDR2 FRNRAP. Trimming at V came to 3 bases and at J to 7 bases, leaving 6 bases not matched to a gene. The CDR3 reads CASGLAQGRNSPLHF. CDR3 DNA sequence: TGTGCTAGTGGTTTAGCACAGGGGAGGAATTCACCCCTCCACTTT.

In nucleotides, the CDR3 is TGTGCCTTTGGGGGAACTAATGAAAAACTGTTTTTT. Protein: CAFGGTNEKLFF. This chain uses TRBV30 with TRBJ1-4; D might be TRBD1 (5 bases). In germline, CDR1 is GTSNPN, CDR2 SVGIG (reference sequence). The CDR3 runs to 12 residues. Trimming removed 7 bases from V and 1 base from J, with 7 bases in between.